Listed below are T cell receptor beta chains from one sample, sequenced in a study of Ad26.COV2.S vaccination and SARS-CoV-2 variants. This table comes from immunoSEQ multiplex PCR, and its TCRdb copy is limited to in-frame clones, with some not included. The sample shows roughly 180,000 clones, 87% of them seen only once. This sample comprised peripheral blood, obtained after recovery from COVID-19. The source is a human donor who had recovered from COVID-19. Both conserved end residues are part of each CDR3.

V: TRBV7-9; CDR3: CASRPTANYGYTF
V: TRBV27; CDR3: CASGGQDSYEQYF
V: TRBV25-1; CDR3: CASSNQERTGAYNEQFF
V: TRBV6-2/TRBV6-3; CDR3: CASSPTTGNQPQHF
V: TRBV29-1; CDR3: CSVEETSGRAQYF
V: TRBV4-1; CDR3: CASSPENRETGGELFF
V: TRBV12-3/TRBV12-4; CDR3: CASGKGGTEAFF
V: TRBV6-4; CDR3: CASSNSGYGYTF
V: TRBV11-2; CDR3: CASSLSSGSLQETQYF
V: TRBV5-1; CDR3: CASSLIGGSNTEAFF
V: TRBV6-6; CDR3: CASATGVSQPQHF
V: TRBV6-6; CDR3: CASSPRQGEKLFF
V: TRBV5-1; CDR3: CASSLGLAGGPSRNEQFF
V: TRBV5-1; CDR3: CASTRGAETVYYGYTF
V: TRBV10-1; CDR3: CASSPGTSGQETQYF